This TCR beta chain derives from a study of blood T cell repertoires in COVID-19. The overall study: From T cells, B-cell-depleted T cells, or PBMCs came the material, which was cDNA or gDNA.

Cohorts were determined from participant-reported clinical history. All recovered Cohort 3 donors got two negative PCRs, got clearance, or saw symptom resolution. Source study methods: Nucleated cell counts were estimated from reference gene primer amplification. Using immunoSEQ multiplex PCR, the repertoire was profiled, and TCRdb retains in-frame clones only, with some absent. V, J and clone size reflect that table, while D and trimming were determined from the DNA. The sample has about 300,000 clones, 85% seen once; the top ten hold around 2.5%. V lost 5 bases to trimming and J lost 0 bases; unmatched junction nucleotides: 3. The germline gives CDR1 LNHDA, CDR2 SQIVND (reference sequence). CDR3 length equals 16 residues.

The rearrangement uses TRBV19 and TRBJ1-4; 10 bases align to TRBD1. The sample consisted of PBMCs or T cells enriched from blood (not recorded which). The source is a woman aged 50 to 60 who had recovered from COVID-19. CDR3 nucleotides: TGTGCCAGTAGTGTCGGACAGGGGGCAACTAATGAAAAACTGTTTTTT. Amino acid sequence: CASSVGQGATNEKLFF.